One TCR beta chain is described in this entry. The V end lost 4 bases, the J end lost 1 base, and 13 bases lay between the germline ends. CDR1 is MNHEY, CDR2 SVGAGI, per germline. The CDR3 length is 15 residues. The data derive from a study of Tregs in tolerant kidney transplant recipients. The repertoire was sequenced with immunoSEQ multiplex PCR; TCRdb's copy has only in-frame clones and lacks some. Of about 68,000 clones in the sample, 65% to 85% were seen once. The TCR was taken from a human donor in good health. The J gene is TRBJ1-1, the V gene TRBV6-5; perhaps TRBD1 as D (5 bases). Sequenced: CD4+ T cells from blood. The CDR3 here is CASSLSGTANTEAFF. The CDR3 bases are TGTGCCAGCAGTTTATCCGGGACGGCGAACACTGAAGCTTTCTTT.